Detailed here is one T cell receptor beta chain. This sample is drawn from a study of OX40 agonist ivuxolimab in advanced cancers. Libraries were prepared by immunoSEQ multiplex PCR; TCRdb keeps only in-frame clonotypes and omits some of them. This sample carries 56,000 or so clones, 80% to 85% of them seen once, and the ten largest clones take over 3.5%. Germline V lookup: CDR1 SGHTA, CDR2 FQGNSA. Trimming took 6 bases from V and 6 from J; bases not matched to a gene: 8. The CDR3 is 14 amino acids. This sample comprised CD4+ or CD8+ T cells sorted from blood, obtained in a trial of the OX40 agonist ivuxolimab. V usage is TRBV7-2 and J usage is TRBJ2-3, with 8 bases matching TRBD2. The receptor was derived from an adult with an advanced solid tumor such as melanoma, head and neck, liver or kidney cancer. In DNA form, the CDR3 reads TGTGCCAGCAGGGGGCGGGGGGCGTCGGATACGCAGTATTTT. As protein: CASRGRGASDTQYF. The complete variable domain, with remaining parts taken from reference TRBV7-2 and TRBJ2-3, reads GAGVSQSPSNKVTEKGKDVELRCDPISGHTALYWYRQSLGQGLEFLIYFQGNSAPDKSGLPSDRFSAERTGGSVSTLTIQRTQQEDSAVYLCASRGRGASDTQYFGPGTRLTVL.